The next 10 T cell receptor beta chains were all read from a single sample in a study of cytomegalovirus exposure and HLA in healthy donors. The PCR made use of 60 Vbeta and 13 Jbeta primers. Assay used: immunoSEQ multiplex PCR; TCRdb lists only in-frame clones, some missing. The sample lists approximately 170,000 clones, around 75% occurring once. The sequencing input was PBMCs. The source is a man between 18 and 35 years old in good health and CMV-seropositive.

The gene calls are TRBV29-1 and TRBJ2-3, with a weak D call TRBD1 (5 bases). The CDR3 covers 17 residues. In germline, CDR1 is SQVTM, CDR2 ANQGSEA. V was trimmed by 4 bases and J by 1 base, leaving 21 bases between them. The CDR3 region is CSVAGHRFRRGTDTQYF. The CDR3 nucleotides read TGCAGCGTTGCAGGACATCGCTTCCGTAGGGGCACAGATACGCAGTATTTT.

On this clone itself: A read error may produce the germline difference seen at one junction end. The CDR3 loop is CAGSEAAAEITDTQYF. The CDR3 region has the DNA TGTGCCGGCAGTGAAGCGGCAGCGGAGATCACAGATACGCAGTATTTT. The V and J genes are TRBV2 and TRBJ2-3; D is possibly TRBD2 (5 bases). Germline CDR1 is SNHLY and CDR2 is FYNNEI. CDR3 length: 16 residues.

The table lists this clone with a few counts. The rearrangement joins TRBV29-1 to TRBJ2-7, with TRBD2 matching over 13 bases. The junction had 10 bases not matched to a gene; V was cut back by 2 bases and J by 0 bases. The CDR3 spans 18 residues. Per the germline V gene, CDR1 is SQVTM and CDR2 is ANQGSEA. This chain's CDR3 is CSVEKTSGGPESSYEQYV. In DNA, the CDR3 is TGCAGCGTTGAAAAGACTAGCGGGGGGCCAGAGAGCTCCTACGAGCAGTACGTC.

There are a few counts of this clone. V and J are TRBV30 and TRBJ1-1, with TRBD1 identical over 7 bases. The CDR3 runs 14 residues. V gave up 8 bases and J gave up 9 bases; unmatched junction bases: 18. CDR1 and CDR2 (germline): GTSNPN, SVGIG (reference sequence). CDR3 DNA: TGTGCCGGCTCCTTGACAGGGAAAATATCCAAAGCTTTCTTT. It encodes CAGSLTGKISKAFF.

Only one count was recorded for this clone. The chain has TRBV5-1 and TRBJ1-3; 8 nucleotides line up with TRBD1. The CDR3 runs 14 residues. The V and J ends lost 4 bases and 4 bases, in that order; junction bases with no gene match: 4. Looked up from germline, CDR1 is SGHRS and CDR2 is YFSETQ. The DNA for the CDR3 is TGCGCCAGCAGCGGGGACAGGCGGGGAAACACCATATATTTT. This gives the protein CASSGDRRGNTIYF.

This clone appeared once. CDR3 DNA: TGTGCCAGCAGCTTGGTGCTTCCAGGGCGGACTATGAACACTGAAGCTTTCTTT. Translated, it gives CASSLVLPGRTMNTEAFF. The V gene is TRBV5-6, the J gene TRBJ1-1, with D tentatively TRBD1 (5 bases). V was pared by 0 bases and J by 0 bases, with 18 bases between. The CDR3 extends over 18 amino acids. Germline V gene sequence: CDR1 SGHDT, CDR2 YYEEEE. The variable domain in full, completed from reference TRBV5-6 and TRBJ1-1, reads DAGVTQSPTHLIKTRGQQVTLRCSPKSGHDTVSWYQQALGQGPQFIFQYYEEEERQRGNFPDRFSGHQFPNYSSELNVNALLLGDSALYLCASSLVLPGRTMNTEAFFGQGTRLTVV.

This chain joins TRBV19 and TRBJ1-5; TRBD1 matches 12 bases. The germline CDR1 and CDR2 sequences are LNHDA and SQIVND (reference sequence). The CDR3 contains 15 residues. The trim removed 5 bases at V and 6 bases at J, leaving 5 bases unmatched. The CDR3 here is CASSRDRGRGQPQHF. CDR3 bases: TGTGCCAGTAGTCGGGACAGGGGGCGCGGTCAGCCCCAGCATTTT.

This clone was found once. CDR3 loop: CASSLENRGHNYGYTF. CDR3 DNA sequence: TGTGCCAGCAGCTTGGAAAACAGGGGGCATAACTATGGCTACACCTTC. The chain carries TRBV7-2 and TRBJ1-2, with 9 bases fitting TRBD1. V lost 3 bases to trimming and J lost 1 base; unmatched junction nucleotides: 6. Germline assignment: CDR1 SGHTA and CDR2 FQGNSA. The CDR3 length is 16 residues.

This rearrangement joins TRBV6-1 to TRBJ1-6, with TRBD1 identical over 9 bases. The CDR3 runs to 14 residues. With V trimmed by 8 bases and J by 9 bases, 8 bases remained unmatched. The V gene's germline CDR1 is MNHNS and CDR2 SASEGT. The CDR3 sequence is CASDRDRDSSPLHF. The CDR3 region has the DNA TGTGCCAGCGACCGGGACAGGGATAGTTCACCCCTCCACTTT.

DNA for the CDR3: TGTGCCAGCAGACCCACGGGGTCGGACACTGAAGCTTTCTTT. It specifies CASRPTGSDTEAFF. This chain uses TRBV6-1 with TRBJ1-1; D is undetermined. Per the germline V gene, CDR1 is MNHNS and CDR2 is SASEGT. The CDR3 runs 14 residues. V lost 6 bases and J lost 3, with 14 bases in between.